These 28 T cell receptor beta chains originate from one sample sequenced in a study of beta chain features in type 1 diabetes. TCRB transcripts that were expressed got sequenced, as all of the isolated RNA had been reverse transcribed. Here immunoSEQ multiplex PCR was the method, and the copy in TCRdb shows in-frame clones only, minus some. The sample yields about 250,000 clones, roughly 15% seen once. The specimen was naive CD4+ T cells from blood. These receptor sequences come from a woman aged 35 to 49 in good health.

This clone appeared a few times. CDR3 in DNA: TGTGCCAGCAAAAAAGGGGGTAACACCATATATTTT. Residues: CASKKGGNTIYF. The chain uses TRBV7-9 and TRBJ1-3; D might be TRBD1 (6 bases). V lost 7 bases and J lost 7, with 11 bases in between. The CDR3 consists of 12 residues. Germline V lookup: CDR1 SEHNR, CDR2 FQNEAQ (reference sequence).

This clone was observed a handful of times. The chain uses TRBV5-1 and TRBJ2-3, with 11 bases matching TRBD2. CDR1 SGHRS and CDR2 YFSETQ come from the germline V gene. The ends lost 1 base at V and 5 bases at J; junction bases unmatched: 12. The CDR3 contains 18 residues. The CDR3 protein is CASSLNPSGGIEQDTQYF. CDR3 DNA: TGCGCCAGCAGCTTGAACCCTAGCGGGGGGATAGAGCAAGATACGCAGTATTTT. Together with reference TRBV5-1 and TRBJ2-3, the CDR3 gives the full variable domain: KAGVTQTPRYLIKTRGQQVTLSCSPISGHRSVSWYQQTPGQGLQFLFEYFSETQRNKGNFPGRFSGRQFSNSRSEMNVSTLELGDSALYLCASSLNPSGGIEQDTQYFGPGTRLTVL.

V gene TRBV27 combines with J gene TRBJ2-1, with D possibly TRBD2 on 5 matching bases. V shed 2 bases and J shed 3 bases, with 14 bases lying between them. The germline V gene has CDR1 MNHEY and CDR2 SMNVEV (reference sequence). This CDR3 has 16 amino acids. In DNA, the CDR3 is TGTGCCAGCAGTTTAGCCGGGGTGGATATCTACAATGAGCAGTTCTTC. Translated, it gives CASSLAGVDIYNEQFF.

The CDR3 sequence is CASSSQGVGTYEQYF. CDR3 nucleotides: TGTGCCAGCAGCTCGCAGGGGGTCGGGACCTACGAGCAGTACTTC. The chain is built from TRBV5-4 and TRBJ2-7, with 7 bases fitting TRBD1. The trim removed 3 bases at V and 2 bases at J, leaving 8 bases unmatched. Germline V lookup: CDR1 SGHNT, CDR2 YYREEE (reference sequence). This CDR3 contains 15 residues.

The table lists this clone with a few counts. The chain combines TRBV6-5 with TRBJ1-2, with 10 positions matching TRBD1. The CDR3 loop spans 14 amino acids. Germline CDR1 reads MNHEY; CDR2 reads SVGAGI. The V gene end was trimmed by 5 bases and the J gene end by 6 bases; junction bases not matched to a gene: 6. The CDR3 nucleotides read TGTGCCAGCAGTGACCGGGACAGGGGTAATGGCTACACCTTC. This sequence encodes CASSDRDRGNGYTF.

The table lists this clone with a few counts. The chain couples TRBV18 to TRBJ1-2, with 11 positions matching TRBD1. The CDR3 consists of 18 residues. Looked up from germline, CDR1 is KGHSH and CDR2 is LQKENI. J was trimmed by 4 bases and V by 3 bases; bases with no gene match: 13. The CDR3 DNA sequence: TGTGCCAGCTCACCGCCTCGGGACAGGGGGTCGCTTTTCTATGGCTACACCTTC. Its translation: CASSPPRDRGSLFYGYTF.

This clone was counted many times. The DNA for the CDR3 is TGCAGCGTTCGCGTAGGGGCAGAGACCCAGTACTTC. Its protein product is CSVRVGAETQYF. V gene TRBV29-1 combines with J gene TRBJ2-5, with D possibly TRBD1 on 5 matching bases. The CDR3 sequence is 12 residues long. Germline V gives CDR1 SQVTM, CDR2 ANQGSEA. Trimming cost V 5 bases and J 4 bases, with 11 bases left between them.

This clone was seen more than once but under ten times. The chain joins TRBV6-5 to TRBJ2-7; D might be TRBD2 (5 bases). Germline assignment: CDR1 MNHEY and CDR2 SVGAGI. This CDR3 is built from 12 residues. V lost 6 bases and J lost 6, with 12 bases in between. The CDR3: CASSPRRGEQYF. The CDR3 coding sequence is TGTGCCAGCAGCCCAAGACGGGGCGAGCAGTACTTC.

V and J are TRBV19 and TRBJ1-1; the D gene is possibly TRBD1 (6 bases). The germline V and J ends were trimmed by 6 bases and 5 bases, with 16 bases remaining between them. CDR1 is LNHDA and CDR2 is SQIVND in the germline V gene (reference sequence). The CDR3 spans 14 residues. The CDR3 DNA sequence: TGTGCCAGTAGCAAACAGGGTATCTCTACTGAAGCTTTCTTT. Translation: CASSKQGISTEAFF.

This clone was counted between two and nine times. The CDR3 DNA follows: TGTGCCAGCAGTTTTGCCCCTTTGTCAGGGTGGACCTACGAGCAGTACTTC. It specifies CASSFAPLSGWTYEQYF. The rearrangement joins TRBV27 to TRBJ2-7, with a tentative D call TRBD1 (5 bases). The V gene lost 3 bases and the J gene lost 2 bases, with 20 bases spanning the gap. CDR3 length: 17 amino acids. From germline, CDR1 is MNHEY and CDR2 SMNVEV (reference sequence).

The chain carries TRBV5-1 and TRBJ2-3, with TRBD2 identical over 10 bases. The CDR3 runs to 15 residues. Per germline, CDR1 SGHRS and CDR2 YFSETQ. Losses at the gene ends were 2 bases for V and 2 bases for J; bases not matched to a gene: 2. Here the CDR3 DNA reads TGCGCCAGCAGCTTACTAGCGGGGACCACAGATACGCAGTATTTT. Amino acid sequence: CASSLLAGTTDTQYF.

The genes are TRBV6-1 and TRBJ1-2, with D maybe TRBD1 (5 bases). The ends were cut back, 7 bases at V and 8 bases at J, with 17 bases in the middle. The CDR3 extends over 13 amino acids. CDR1 MNHNS and CDR2 SASEGT come from the germline V gene. The CDR3 is CASKTDLPSGYTF. The CDR3 region has the DNA TGTGCCAGCAAGACAGATCTTCCCTCGGGCTACACCTTC.

This clone was seen more than once but under ten times. The chain carries TRBV19 and TRBJ2-2; 8 bases line up with TRBD2. There are 13 residues in the CDR3. Losses at the gene ends were 9 bases for V and 6 bases for J; bases not matched to a gene: 6. Germline V gives CDR1 LNHDA, CDR2 SQIVND (reference sequence). The CDR3, as DNA: TGTGCCAGCCCCGGAGCGGGGGCCGGGGAGCTGTTTTTT. The encoded protein is CASPGAGAGELFF.

The gene calls are TRBV5-1 and TRBJ2-3; D is uncertain. Germline V gene data show CDR1 as SGHRS and CDR2 as YFSETQ. This CDR3 is 13 amino acids long. The ends were cut back, 2 bases at V and 2 bases at J, with 6 bases in the middle. The CDR3 DNA follows: TGCGCCAGCAGCTTCCGTTACACAGATACGCAGTATTTT. Its translation: CASSFRYTDTQYF.

This clone was picked up a small number of times. The rearrangement uses TRBV5-1 and TRBJ1-1; D gene unclear. This CDR3 is 16 amino acids long. Germline V lookup: CDR1 SGHRS, CDR2 YFSETQ. The V and J ends lost 3 bases and 1 base respectively, with 16 bases between them. In DNA, the CDR3 is TGCGCCAGCAGCTACGACTCTAAGAAGAAGAACACTGAAGCTTTCTTT. Translation: CASSYDSKKKNTEAFF.

This clone turned up a few times. Other nucleotide sequences from this sample produce the same CDR3. The J gene is TRBJ2-5, the V gene TRBV19, with D unclear. Germline CDR1 LNHDA, CDR2 SQIVND (reference sequence). CDR3 length: 11 residues. V lost 4 bases and J 2 bases, leaving 2 bases between the germline ends. CDR3 bases: TGTGCCAGTAGTACACAAGAGACCCAGTACTTC. Its translation: CASSTQETQYF.

This clone has more than one count but fewer than ten. V usage is TRBV18 and J usage is TRBJ2-5; 9 bases align to TRBD2. The CDR3 length is 13 residues. Germline V gene lookup returns CDR1 KGHSH and CDR2 LQKENI. Losses at the gene ends were 5 bases for V and 5 bases for J; bases not matched to a gene: 3. This chain's CDR3 is CASSSGGPETQYF. CDR3 in DNA: TGTGCCAGCTCAAGCGGGGGGCCGGAGACCCAGTACTTC.

This clone was recorded a few times. A read error may produce the germline difference seen at one junction end. This chain joins TRBV7-7 and TRBJ2-5; 8 nucleotides agree with TRBD2. This CDR3 contains 15 residues. The germline gives CDR1 SSHAT, CDR2 FNYEAQ (reference sequence). The CDR3 DNA follows: TGTGCTAGCAGTTATTCCGGGACTAGGGGAGAGACCCAGTACTTC. It encodes CASSYSGTRGETQYF.

Note on this clone: Other DNA sequences in the sample encode the same CDR3. The chain's CDR3 is CASSLGQGSETQYF. CDR3 DNA sequence: TGCGCCAGCAGCTTGGGCCAGGGGAGTGAGACCCAGTACTTC. This sequence joins TRBV5-1 and TRBJ2-5, with TRBD1 as a possible D gene (6 bases). CDR1 and CDR2 (germline): SGHRS, YFSETQ. With 0 bases removed from V and 5 bases from J, the gap between germline ends came to 11 bases. CDR3 size: 14 residues.

The rearrangement uses TRBV7-2 and TRBJ1-2, with 12 bases lining up with TRBD1. Germline assignment: CDR1 SGHTA and CDR2 FQGNSA. This CDR3 is 17 amino acids long. V was pared by 5 bases and J by 7 bases, with 14 bases of the junction left unmatched. The CDR3 bases are TGTGCCAGCAGCCCGTCCGGGACAGGGGGCTCCCTCAGTGGCTACACCTTC. As protein: CASSPSGTGGSLSGYTF. The entire variable domain, with the rest obtained from reference TRBV7-2 and TRBJ1-2, is as follows: GAGVSQSPSNKVTEKGKDVELRCDPISGHTALYWYRQSLGQGLEFLIYFQGNSAPDKSGLPSDRFSAERTGGSVSTLTIQRTQQEDSAVYLCASSPSGTGGSLSGYTFGSGTRLTVV.

This clone has just a few counts. The V gene is TRBV5-1, the J gene TRBJ2-3; no clear D. Germline V CDR1 and CDR2: SGHRS, YFSETQ. Between the trimmed V and J ends, which lost 1 base and 6 bases, there was a span of 12 bases. There are 14 residues in the CDR3. The CDR3 nucleotides are TGCGCCAGCAGCTTGACGCCCGTGGCCGATACGCAGTATTTT. Its translation is CASSLTPVADTQYF. Filled out from reference TRBV5-1 and TRBJ2-3, the complete variable domain reads KAGVTQTPRYLIKTRGQQVTLSCSPISGHRSVSWYQQTPGQGLQFLFEYFSETQRNKGNFPGRFSGRQFSNSRSEMNVSTLELGDSALYLCASSLTPVADTQYFGPGTRLTVL.

V usage is TRBV5-4 and J usage is TRBJ2-1; 7 bases line up with TRBD2. Germline assignment: CDR1 SGHNT and CDR2 YYREEE (reference sequence). CDR3 length: 16 residues. The trim removed 0 bases at V and 4 bases at J, leaving 7 bases unmatched. CDR3 in amino acids: CASSLASGSLYNEQFF. In nucleotides, the CDR3 is TGTGCCAGCAGCTTGGCTAGCGGAAGCTTATACAATGAGCAGTTCTTC.

This clone showed up just a few times. The V and J genes are TRBV18 and TRBJ2-6; D remains ambiguous. The V gene lost 8 bases and the J gene lost 4 bases, with 15 bases spanning the gap. The CDR3 runs to 15 residues. Per germline, CDR1 KGHSH and CDR2 LQKENI. The CDR3: CASTQVTRGANVLTF. The CDR3 DNA reads TGTGCCAGCACCCAGGTAACGCGAGGGGCCAACGTCCTGACTTTC.

This clone has only a few counts. One end of the junction does not line up with germline, which may come from a read error. The V call is TRBV15, the J call TRBJ1-4; 8 bases fit TRBD1. The CDR3 runs to 11 residues. The germline CDR1 and CDR2 sequences are LNHNV and YYDKDF (reference sequence). The CDR3 protein is CATSRAGQGFF. The CDR3 nucleotides read TGTGCCACCAGTAGGGCTGGACAGGGCTTCTTT.

This clone was detected only a few times. The rearrangement uses TRBV4-3 and TRBJ2-1; possibly TRBD1 for D (5 bases). V was cut by 2 bases and J by 4 bases, with 9 bases left in between. The CDR3 runs to 14 residues. Germline V CDR1 and CDR2: LGHNA, YSLEER. CDR3 DNA: TGCGCCAGCAGCCAAAGGACAAGTTACAATGAGCAGTTCTTC. Translated: CASSQRTSYNEQFF.

Only a few counts were recorded for this clone. The rearrangement uses TRBV2 and TRBJ2-5; D gene ambiguous. Germline V gives CDR1 SNHLY, CDR2 FYNNEI. Trimming pared 4 bases from V and 4 bases from J, leaving 10 bases between. CDR3 length equals 13 residues. This CDR3 reads CASSGSTRETQYF. CDR3 nucleotide sequence: TGTGCCAGCAGTGGAAGTACGCGAGAGACCCAGTACTTC.

This rearrangement joins TRBV29-1 to TRBJ1-1, with D perhaps TRBD1 (6 bases). The CDR3 length is 12 residues. Trimming removed 1 base at V and 11 bases at J, with 14 bases between. The germline CDR1 and CDR2 sequences are SQVTM and ANQGSEA. The CDR3 reads CSVEGGRFGAFF. The CDR3 DNA sequence: TGCAGCGTTGAAGGGGGGCGTTTCGGGGCTTTCTTT. Full variable domain (missing parts from reference TRBV29-1 and TRBJ1-1): SAVISQKPSRDICQRGTSLTIQCQVDSQVTMMFWYRQQPGQSLTLIATANQGSEATYESGFVIDKFPISRPNLTFSTLTVSNMSPEDSSIYLCSVEGGRFGAFFGQGTRLTVV.

This clone showed up just a few times. This chain connects TRBV19 to TRBJ1-5; perhaps TRBD1 as D (5 bases). There are 16 residues in the CDR3. Trimming cost V 4 bases and J 6 bases, with 19 bases left between them. Germline lookup yields CDR1 LNHDA and CDR2 SQIVND (reference sequence). The CDR3 DNA is TGTGCCAGTAGTACCCCTAGCGGGGGGAAAGGTCAGCCCCAGCATTTT. This sequence encodes CASSTPSGGKGQPQHF.